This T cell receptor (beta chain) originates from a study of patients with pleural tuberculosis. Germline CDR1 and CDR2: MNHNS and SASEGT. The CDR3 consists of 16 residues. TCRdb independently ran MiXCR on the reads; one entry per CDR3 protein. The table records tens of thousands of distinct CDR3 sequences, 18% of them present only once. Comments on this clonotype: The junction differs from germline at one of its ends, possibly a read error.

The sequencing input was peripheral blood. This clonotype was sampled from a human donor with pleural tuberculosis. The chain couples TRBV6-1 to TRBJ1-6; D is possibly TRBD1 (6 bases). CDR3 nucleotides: TGTGTCAGCAGTACAGGGCAGTCCCCTGGGAATTCACCCCTCCACTTT. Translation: CVSSTGQSPGNSPLHF.